This T cell receptor beta chain was sequenced for a study of blood T cell repertoires in COVID-19. This clone was detected once. In the authors' methods: By means of reference gene primer amplification, nucleated cell counts were estimated. Assay: immunoSEQ multiplex PCR; the TCRdb copy retains only in-frame clones and omits some. V, J and clone size are those of that table, while D and trimming were read from the DNA. Of approximately 170,000 clones listed, around 88% are singletons. Looked up from germline, CDR1 is SQVTM and CDR2 is ANQGSEA. V lost 6 bases and J lost 2; bases outside the gene matches: 9. This CDR3 is 14 amino acids long.

The specimen sequenced was peripheral blood. The V and J genes are TRBV29-1 and TRBJ1-1; 7 nucleotides align to TRBD1. The source is a woman in her seventies who had recovered from COVID-19. CDR3 loop: CSVRRQGSNTEAFF. CDR3 coding DNA: TGCAGCGTCCGAAGACAGGGTAGTAACACTGAAGCTTTCTTT. The entire variable domain, with the rest obtained from reference TRBV29-1 and TRBJ1-1, is as follows: SAVISQKPSRDICQRGTSLTIQCQVDSQVTMMFWYRQQPGQSLTLIATANQGSEATYESGFVIDKFPISRPNLTFSTLTVSNMSPEDSSIYLCSVRRQGSNTEAFFGQGTRLTVV.